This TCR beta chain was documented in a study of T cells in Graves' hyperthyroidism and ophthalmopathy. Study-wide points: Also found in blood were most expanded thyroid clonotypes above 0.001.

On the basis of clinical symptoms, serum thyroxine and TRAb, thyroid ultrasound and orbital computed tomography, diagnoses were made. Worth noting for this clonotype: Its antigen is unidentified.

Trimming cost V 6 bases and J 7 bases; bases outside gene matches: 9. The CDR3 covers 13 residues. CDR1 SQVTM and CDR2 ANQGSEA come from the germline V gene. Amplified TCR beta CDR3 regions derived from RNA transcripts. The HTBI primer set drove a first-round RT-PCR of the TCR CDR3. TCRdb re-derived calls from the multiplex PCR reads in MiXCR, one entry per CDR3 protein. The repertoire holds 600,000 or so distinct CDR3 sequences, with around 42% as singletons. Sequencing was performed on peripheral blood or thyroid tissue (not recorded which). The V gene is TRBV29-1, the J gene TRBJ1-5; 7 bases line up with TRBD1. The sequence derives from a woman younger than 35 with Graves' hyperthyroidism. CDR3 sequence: CSVPGQRGQPQHF. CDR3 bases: TGCAGCGTACCGGGACAGAGGGGGCAGCCCCAGCATTTT.